This T cell receptor beta chain derives from a study of blood T cell repertoires in COVID-19. In the authors' methods: Cell counts per sample came from amplifying reference gene primers. Measured with immunoSEQ multiplex PCR; TCRdb has only the in-frame clones, and not every one. That table is the source of V, J and clone size, and D and trimming were worked out from the DNA. The sample comprises over 45,000 clones, over 80% of which are singletons, and about 60% rests with the top ten. Germline CDR1 and CDR2: KGHSH and LQKENI. The V end lost 6 bases, the J end lost 1 base, and 12 bases lay between the germline ends. CDR3 length: 14 residues.

The genes are TRBV18 and TRBJ1-1; D not resolved. Sequencing was carried out using peripheral blood. The sequence derives from a man in his 70s with acute or convalescent COVID-19. The CDR3 DNA follows: TGTGCCAGCTCCCCCGGAGAAGAGAACACTGAAGCTTTCTTT. Encoded protein: CASSPGEENTEAFF.